Listed here is a single TCR beta chain. This entry belongs to a study of blood T cell repertoires in COVID-19. Background on the study: Researchers got acute and convalescent COVID-19 samples from the United States, Italy and Spain. T cells, B-cell-depleted T cells, or PBMCs supplied cDNA or gDNA.

There are 20 residues in the CDR3. The J segment lost 2 bases and the V segment lost 0 bases, leaving 17 bases of the junction unmatched. CDR1 is MGHRA, CDR2 YSYEKL, per germline. As processed by the authors: Nucleated cell counts were estimated from reference gene primer amplification. Data came from immunoSEQ multiplex PCR; TCRdb stores just in-frame clones and leaves some out. For V, J and clone size, that table is used; D and trimming come from the DNA. The profile shows fewer than 150,000 clones, roughly 79% of them singletons. Sample: peripheral blood. The chain carries TRBV4-1 and TRBJ2-3, with 7 positions matching TRBD1. This clonotype was obtained from a human donor in a cohort sampled during active COVID-19. The CDR3 spells CASSQEGGRQVRGHTDTQYF. As DNA, the CDR3 is TGCGCCAGCAGCCAAGAAGGTGGCAGGCAGGTGAGGGGGCACACAGATACGCAGTATTTT.